The 10 T cell receptor beta chains reported below all come from one sample, sequenced in a study of OX40 agonist ivuxolimab in advanced cancers. The method was immunoSEQ multiplex PCR; TCRdb's version includes in-frame clones alone and lacks a portion of them. Of almost 50,000 clones listed, 65% to 90% are singletons. Sequences were derived from CD4+ or CD8+ T cells sorted from blood, sampled in a trial of the OX40 agonist ivuxolimab. These receptors all stem from an adult with an advanced solid tumor such as melanoma, head and neck, liver or kidney cancer.

The V and J genes are TRBV15 and TRBJ1-1, with TRBD1 matching over 8 bases. V was pared by 9 bases and J by 3 bases, with 9 bases of the junction left unmatched. Germline values: CDR1 LNHNV, CDR2 YYDKDF (reference sequence). CDR3 size: 14 residues. The CDR3 DNA follows: TGTGCCACAGGCGAGGACAGGGCTTACACTGAAGCTTTCTTT. Protein sequence: CATGEDRAYTEAFF.

This clone was counted once. The genes are TRBV7-9 and TRBJ2-1; 8 bases are shared with TRBD2. Germline V gene sequence: CDR1 SEHNR, CDR2 FQNEAQ (reference sequence). This CDR3 contains 17 residues. With 3 bases clipped from V and 8 bases from J, the junction kept 15 bases outside the gene matches. The CDR3 spells CASSFPLAAGAEDEQFF. The CDR3 region has the DNA TGTGCCAGCAGCTTCCCCCTGGCAGCGGGGGCCGAGGATGAGCAGTTCTTC.

The chain has TRBV27 and TRBJ1-2; TRBD1 matches at 10 bases. Looked up from germline, CDR1 is MNHEY and CDR2 is SMNVEV (reference sequence). Losses at the gene ends were 4 bases for V and 6 bases for J; bases not matched to a gene: 5. There are 14 residues in the CDR3. The CDR3 DNA follows: TGTGCCAGCAGTTCAGGACAGGGGGAAAATGGCTACACCTTC. Its protein is CASSSGQGENGYTF.

The V and J genes are TRBV5-5 and TRBJ2-7, with no clear D. The germline V gene encodes CDR1 SGHKS and CDR2 YYEKEE (reference sequence). The CDR3 runs to 15 residues. Trimming cost V 5 bases and J 4 bases, with 19 bases left between them. DNA of the CDR3: TGTGCCAGCAGGAGACTGCTTTCATCCCCTTACGAGCAGTACTTC. Translated: CASRRLLSSPYEQYF.

The V gene is TRBV19, the J gene TRBJ1-4; 8 bases align to TRBD1. The CDR3 spans 14 residues. V trimming: 4 bases; J trimming: 8 bases; junction bases outside the gene matches: 6. CDR1 and CDR2 from the germline V gene are LNHDA and SQIVND (reference sequence). The CDR3 spells CASSKQGGREKLFF. Here the CDR3 DNA reads TGTGCCAGTAGTAAACAGGGGGGTAGAGAAAAACTGTTTTTT.

V and J are TRBV27 and TRBJ2-6; TRBD2 might be the D (6 bases). The CDR3 spans 17 residues. Trimming pared 4 bases from V and 2 bases from J, leaving 15 bases between. Germline values: CDR1 MNHEY, CDR2 SMNVEV (reference sequence). CDR3 amino acids: CASSWVGGATGANVLTF. The DNA of the CDR3 is TGTGCCAGCAGTTGGGTTGGAGGGGCGACTGGGGCCAACGTCCTGACTTTC.

The chain joins TRBV28 to TRBJ1-2; 7 nucleotides align to TRBD1. CDR1 is MDHEN and CDR2 is SYDVKM in the germline V gene. V shed 7 bases and J 4 bases; nucleotides not matched to a gene: 18. This CDR3 region has 17 residues. DNA of the CDR3: TGTGCCAGCACTATTGGGACAGCGTTATATGGGGCCTATGGCTACACCTTC. Its protein is CASTIGTALYGAYGYTF.

This chain connects TRBV7-8 to TRBJ2-7; no definite D call. Trimming stripped 2 bases from V and 5 bases from J, with 10 bases between. CDR1 SGHVS and CDR2 FQNEAQ come from the germline V gene. The CDR3 contains 13 residues. The CDR3 here is CASSLPEPHEQYF. Here the CDR3 DNA reads TGTGCCAGCAGCTTACCGGAACCTCACGAGCAGTACTTC.

The chain uses TRBV7-9 and TRBJ2-2; 8 nucleotides match TRBD2. CDR3 length: 16 amino acids. From germline, CDR1 is SEHNR and CDR2 FQNEAQ (reference sequence). With 4 bases clipped from V and 2 bases from J, the junction kept 6 bases outside the gene matches. The CDR3 sequence is CASSSRAGGNTGELFF. The CDR3 DNA is TGTGCCAGCAGCTCGCGCGCGGGAGGCAACACCGGGGAGCTGTTTTTT. Supplemented by reference TRBV7-9 and TRBJ2-2, the full variable domain reads DTGVSQNPRHKITKRGQNVTFRCDPISEHNRLYWYRQTLGQGPEFLTYFQNEAQLEKSRLLSDRFSAERPKGSFSTLEIQRTEQGDSAMYLCASSSRAGGNTGELFFGEGSRLTVL.

V and J are TRBV29-1 and TRBJ2-1; 7 positions match TRBD2. CDR1 and CDR2 (germline): SQVTM, ANQGSEA. V shed 3 bases and J 3 bases; nucleotides not matched to a gene: 5. This CDR3 is built from 14 residues. CDR3 in amino acids: CSVDLGGIYNEQFF. CDR3 DNA: TGCAGCGTTGACTTGGGAGGGATCTACAATGAGCAGTTCTTC.